Shown below are 23 T cell receptor beta chains from a single sample sequenced in a study of vaccination and CD4 T cells after COVID-19. Their antigen targets remain unknown. Documented treatment: approximately 9-day PBMC culture with coronavirus spike peptide pools or control peptides (ViraFEST assay). The Oncomine TCR Beta short-read assay sequenced DNA from cultured CD4+ T cells. From the PCR reads, TCRdb called clonotypes with MiXCR, one entry per CDR3 protein. The sample carries around 12,000 distinct CDR3 sequences, 35% to 40% recorded once. Material: cultured CD4+ T cells from blood. The receptors were sampled from a human donor with COVID-19.

This clonotype was seen a few times. This chain uses TRBV7-2 with TRBJ2-5; possibly TRBD1 for D (6 bases). There are 14 residues in the CDR3. The ends were cut back, 6 bases at V and 9 bases at J, with 20 bases in the middle. Per the germline V gene, CDR1 is SGHTA and CDR2 is FQGNSA. DNA of the CDR3: TGTGCCAGCAGTCCGAGGGCAGGGGAGAGTTCCCAGTACTTC. Translated: CASSPRAGESSQYF.

This chain links TRBV10-3 with TRBJ2-2; D perhaps matches TRBD2 (5 bases). V was pared by 6 bases and J by 7 bases, with 18 bases between. Germline CDR1 and CDR2: ENHRY and SYGVKD. The CDR3 is 15 residues long. The CDR3 sequence: CAISPDADSGGELFF. The CDR3 coding sequence is TGTGCCATCAGCCCTGATGCGGACTCTGGCGGGGAGCTGTTTTTT.

The chain has TRBV7-3 and TRBJ2-1; D gene unclear. In germline, CDR1 is SGHTA, CDR2 FQGTGA. CDR3 size: 14 residues. V dropped 1 base and J dropped 6 bases, with 10 bases sitting between them. CDR3 sequence reads: CASSLKAGPNEQFF. The CDR3 DNA follows: TGTGCCAGCAGCTTAAAGGCCGGGCCCAATGAGCAGTTCTTC.

The gene calls are TRBV7-3 and TRBJ1-6; D gene unclear. Germline values: CDR1 SGHTA, CDR2 FQGTGA. The germline V and J ends were trimmed by 3 bases and 8 bases, with 11 bases remaining between them. The CDR3 runs to 14 residues. The CDR3 sequence: CASSFGVRDSPLHF. The CDR3 DNA reads TGTGCCAGCAGCTTTGGGGTCAGAGATTCACCCCTCCACTTT. The whole variable domain, filled in from reference TRBV7-3 and TRBJ1-6, reads GAGVSQTPSNKVTEKGKYVELRCDPISGHTALYWYRQSLGQGPEFLIYFQGTGAADDSGLPNDRFFAVRPEGSVSTLKIQRTERGDSAVYLCASSFGVRDSPLHFGNGTRLTVT.

The chain is built from TRBV15 and TRBJ2-3, with D tentatively TRBD1 (5 bases). V was shortened by 2 bases and J by 1 base, with 10 bases between the two germline ends. The germline gives CDR1 LNHNV, CDR2 YYDKDF (reference sequence). The CDR3 contains 15 residues. The CDR3 region is CATSRPGLGTDTQYF. CDR3 in DNA: TGTGCCACCAGCAGACCAGGGTTGGGCACAGATACGCAGTATTTT.

The chain combines TRBV6-1 with TRBJ2-4, with 7 positions matching TRBD2. Trimming removed 6 bases from V and 10 bases from J; junction bases left unmatched: 12. The CDR3 totals 14 residues. Germline CDR1 MNHNS, CDR2 SASEGT. As DNA, the CDR3 is TGTGCCAGCAGAGACGAGGCTAGCGGAGGGATTCAGTACTTC. Residues: CASRDEASGGIQYF.

Only a few counts were recorded for this clonotype. The chain employs TRBV20-1 and TRBJ1-2, with D possibly TRBD1 on 6 matching bases. V was trimmed by 4 bases and J by 6 bases, leaving 18 bases between them. The CDR3 has 14 residues. In germline, CDR1 is DFQATT, CDR2 SNEGSKA (reference sequence). CDR3 protein: CSATHREGANGYTF. CDR3 nucleotide sequence: TGCAGTGCTACCCACAGGGAGGGCGCGAATGGCTACACCTTC.

The chain carries TRBV6-1 and TRBJ2-7; 7 nucleotides align to TRBD2. The V gene's germline CDR1 is MNHNS and CDR2 SASEGT. The length of the CDR3 is 14 residues. The CDR3 nucleotides read TGTGCAGCAGCCCCCGGAGGGAGGGGCTACGAGCAGTACTTC. Its protein is CAAAPGGRGYEQYF.

In this sample, this clonotype is medium-sized (0.01 to 0.1%). This chain joins TRBV7-8 and TRBJ1-1; no reliable D call. CDR1 is SGHVS, CDR2 FQNEAQ, per germline. The V end was cut by 5 bases, the J end by 5 bases, with 15 bases between. The CDR3 sequence is 14 residues long. The CDR3 is CASSPRDLETEAFF. CDR3 nucleotide sequence: TGTGCCAGCAGCCCTAGAGACTTGGAGACTGAAGCTTTCTTT.

Concerning this clonotype itself: The germline gene is not matched at one end of the junction; a read error may be the cause. V is TRBV7-2 and J is TRBJ1-5; D perhaps matches TRBD1 (5 bases). Looked up from germline, CDR1 is SGHTA and CDR2 is FQGNSA. The CDR3 has 15 amino acids. The CDR3 nucleotides read TGTGTCAGCAGCAAAGCTGGGGGGACGGGACAGCCCCAGCATTTT. Amino acids: CVSSKAGGTGQPQHF.

This clonotype was seen only a few times. The CDR3 DNA follows: TGTGCCAGCAGCACCTTCAGGGGGCGAGCTGAAGCTTTCTTT. Protein sequence: CASSTFRGRAEAFF. This chain links TRBV7-9 with TRBJ1-1; 8 bases are a match to TRBD1. Germline assignment: CDR1 SEHNR and CDR2 FQNEAQ (reference sequence). The CDR3 extends over 14 amino acids. Trimming cost V 5 bases and J 6 bases; bases outside gene matches: 8.

The chain joins TRBV15 to TRBJ2-3; 7 bases align to TRBD1. The germline V gene encodes CDR1 LNHNV and CDR2 YYDKDF (reference sequence). V lost 8 bases and J lost 3; bases outside the gene matches: 14. The CDR3 covers 16 residues. This CDR3 is CATSPTGQIKTDTQYF. CDR3 DNA: TGTGCCACCTCGCCGACAGGGCAGATTAAGACAGATACGCAGTATTTT.

This chain links TRBV6-5 with TRBJ2-3; D not certain. The CDR3 runs to 16 residues. The germline V and J ends were trimmed by 2 bases and 0 bases, with 12 bases remaining between them. Looked up from germline, CDR1 is MNHEY and CDR2 is SVGAGI. CDR3 in amino acids: CASSYDLAPSTDTQYF. As DNA, the CDR3 is TGTGCCAGCAGTTACGATTTGGCACCAAGCACAGATACGCAGTATTTT.

This rearrangement joins TRBV11-2 to TRBJ2-3; possibly TRBD2 for D (6 bases). The V and J ends lost 5 bases and 0 bases respectively, with 15 bases between them. CDR1 and CDR2 (germline): SGHAT, FQNNGV. The CDR3 has 16 amino acids. CDR3 in DNA: TGTGCCAGCAGCGCCCGGCGGGACCTTAGCACAGATACGCAGTATTTT. This translates into CASSARRDLSTDTQYF. Based on the CDR3 plus reference TRBV11-2 and TRBJ2-3, the full variable domain is EAGVAQSPRYKIIEKRQSVAFWCNPISGHATLYWYQQILGQGPKLLIQFQNNGVVDDSQLPKDRFSAERLKGVDSTLKIQPAKLEDSAVYLCASSARRDLSTDTQYFGPGTRLTVL.

The rearrangement links TRBV20-1 to TRBJ2-1, with 8 positions matching TRBD2. CDR1 and CDR2 (germline): DFQATT, SNEGSKA (reference sequence). V gave up 3 bases and J gave up 4 bases; unmatched junction bases: 5. The CDR3 covers 14 residues. CDR3 in DNA: TGCAGTGCTAGTCCTCCGGGGGGGTACAATGAGCAGTTCTTC. Amino acids: CSASPPGGYNEQFF.

J is TRBJ2-7 and V is TRBV10-3; 9 bases agree with TRBD2. Trimming removed 6 bases from V and 3 bases from J; junction bases left unmatched: 9. CDR1 and CDR2 (germline): ENHRY, SYGVKD. This CDR3 is 15 amino acids long. The CDR3 DNA reads TGTGCCATCAGAGCGTCTAGCGGGGCGAACTACGAGCAGTACTTC. It is translated as CAIRASSGANYEQYF.

This CDR3 is CSARDRGLPGTQYF. The CDR3 DNA reads as TGCAGTGCTAGAGATCGGGGACTACCGGGTACGCAGTATTTT. This chain joins TRBV20-1 and TRBJ2-3, with 7 positions matching TRBD2. Trimming removed 0 bases from V and 8 bases from J; junction bases left unmatched: 8. Per germline, CDR1 DFQATT and CDR2 SNEGSKA (reference sequence). This CDR3 is 14 amino acids long.

In its sample, this clonotype was seen a few times. In DNA form, the CDR3 reads TGTGCCACCAGTGCCCCCCAGGGTTCCTCTGGGGCCAACGTCCTGACTTTC. Protein: CATSAPQGSSGANVLTF. The rearrangement uses TRBV24-1 and TRBJ2-6; D is possibly TRBD1 (5 bases). The CDR3 extends over 17 amino acids. Germline assignment: CDR1 KGHDR and CDR2 SFDVKD. Trimming shortened V by 5 bases and J by 0 bases, and 13 bases separated the two germline ends.

This sequence joins TRBV5-5 and TRBJ2-3, with a tentative D call TRBD1 (6 bases). Trimming stripped 4 bases from V and 5 bases from J, with 17 bases between. CDR1 and CDR2 (germline): SGHKS, YYEKEE (reference sequence). The CDR3 covers 15 residues. The CDR3: CASSTKAGERDTQYF. Here the CDR3 DNA reads TGTGCCAGCAGCACTAAAGCAGGGGAGAGAGATACGCAGTATTTT.

The CDR3 is CASSLAHGGSGIGTQYF. As DNA, the CDR3 is TGTGCCAGCAGCTTAGCGCATGGAGGGTCGGGCATTGGGACCCAGTACTTC. The J gene is TRBJ2-5, the V gene TRBV7-6; TRBD2 is a possible D gene (6 bases). The CDR3 totals 17 residues. Trimming stripped 0 bases from V and 7 bases from J, with 21 bases between. The germline gives CDR1 SGHVS, CDR2 FNYEAQ. Filled out from reference TRBV7-6 and TRBJ2-5, the complete variable domain reads GAGVSQSPRYKVTKRGQDVALRCDPISGHVSLYWYRQALGQGPEFLTYFNYEAQQDKSGLPNDRFSAERPEGSISTLTIQRTEQRDSAMYRCASSLAHGGSGIGTQYFGPGTRLLVL.

This chain joins TRBV10-1 and TRBJ2-3; 8 bases align to TRBD1. After removal of 7 bases from V and 6 bases from J, the junction contained 3 bases not matched to a gene. CDR1 and CDR2 from the germline V gene are WNHNN and SYGVQD (reference sequence). The CDR3 sequence is 12 residues long. In DNA form, the CDR3 reads TGCGCCAGCACCTCAGGGGGCGATACGCAGTATTTT. This sequence encodes CASTSGGDTQYF.

This chain joins TRBV5-1 and TRBJ2-5, with 11 bases that match TRBD2. The CDR3 loop spans 16 amino acids. From germline, CDR1 is SGHRS and CDR2 YFSETQ. With 3 bases clipped from V and 2 bases from J, the junction kept 6 bases outside the gene matches. CDR3 coding DNA: TGCGCCAGCAGCTCTAGCGGGGGGCCCGGACAAGAGACCCAGTACTTC. Its protein is CASSSSGGPGQETQYF.

The sample holds a few counts of this clonotype. The chain uses TRBV11-3 and TRBJ1-1; the D is unclear. CDR1 is SGHNT and CDR2 is YENEEA in the germline V gene. The CDR3 has 13 residues. The ends were cut back, 0 bases at V and 3 bases at J, with 5 bases in the middle. The CDR3 here is CASSLESYTEAFF. The CDR3, as DNA: TGTGCCAGCAGCTTAGAGTCCTACACTGAAGCTTTCTTT.